The clone carrying this T cell receptor beta chain has a handful of counts. This PCR relied on a set of 60 Vbeta primers and 13 Jbeta primers. Clones were read by immunoSEQ multiplex PCR, and TCRdb kept only the in-frame ones, dropping some. Of 110,000 or so clones listed, around 75% are singletons. The record originates from a study of cytomegalovirus exposure and HLA in healthy donors. The CDR3 runs 16 residues. Germline V gene lookup returns CDR1 SGHRS and CDR2 YFSETQ. Trimming took off 0 bases at V and 3 bases at J, with 12 bases between the two ends. This receptor was taken from a man aged 25-40 years in good health and CMV-seronegative. The chain combines TRBV5-1 with TRBJ1-4, with a tentative D call TRBD1 (6 bases). The material sequenced was PBMCs. CDR3 DNA sequence: TGCGCCAGCAGCTTGGCCGGGGGGCGGTCTAATGAAAAACTGTTTTTT. This sequence encodes CASSLAGGRSNEKLFF.